This T cell receptor (beta chain) was retrieved from a study of T cells in Graves' hyperthyroidism and ophthalmopathy. Comment on this clonotype: Its specificity is unknown.

RNA transcripts were the template for amplifying TCR beta CDR3 regions. HTBI primers were used for first-round RT-PCR of the TCR CDR3. TCRdb re-analysed the multiplex PCR reads in MiXCR, keeping a single row per CDR3 protein. The table lists 600,000 to 750,000 distinct CDR3 sequences, roughly 17% of them singletons. Study outcomes and limitations: Most thyroid clonotypes with frequency above 0.001 were detected in blood.

From germline, CDR1 is SGHTA and CDR2 FQGNSA. V gave up 5 bases and J gave up 3 bases; unmatched junction bases: 11. This CDR3 is 17 amino acids long. Input material: blood. This sequence originates from a man aged 45 to 65 with Graves' hyperthyroidism. The J gene is TRBJ2-3, the V gene TRBV7-2; TRBD2 agrees at 10 bases. This CDR3 is CASSLLVLAGVTDTQYF. Written as DNA, the CDR3 is TGTGCCAGCAGCCTCCTAGTGCTAGCGGGAGTTACAGATACGCAGTATTTT.